Listed here are 15 T cell receptor beta chains from one sample, sequenced in a study of T cell responses to AZD1222 COVID-19 vaccine listed by TCRdb under 2021. What this sample's time point label stands for: about 28 days (+/-7) after the second vaccine dose. Library generation was performed with the immunoSEQ multiplex PCR assay. This is the immuneACCESS table as TCRdb keeps it, with only in-frame sequences that have V and J called. A part of the clones is gone; compared with another copy, unresolved V genes explain less than half, and the rest is unexplained. The sample table shows 150,000 to 200,000 clones, and 90% to 95% are seen once. The leading ten clones occupy roughly 1% of the sample. This material consisted of peripheral blood, taken 28 days after the second AZD1222 dose. The receptors here all came from an adult who received the AZD1222 COVID-19 vaccine.

This chain joins TRBV5-1 and TRBJ2-3; TRBD1 or TRBD2 may be the D gene (6 bases each). Germline loops: CDR1 SGHRS, CDR2 YFSETQ. The CDR3 has 16 residues. V lost 5 bases, J lost 0 bases, and 16 bases lay in between. CDR3 amino acids: CASSRAGAGSTDTQYF. The CDR3 DNA is TGCGCCAGCAGTCGGGCAGGGGCGGGGAGCACAGATACGCAGTATTTT.

The chain has TRBV7-3 and TRBJ1-1, with 9 bases lining up with TRBD1. CDR3 size: 15 residues. Trimming cost V 5 bases and J 4 bases; bases outside gene matches: 8. Per the germline V gene, CDR1 is SGHTA and CDR2 is FQGTGA. In DNA form, the CDR3 reads TGTGCCAGCAGCGAATCGACAGGGGGTATCACTGAAGCTTTCTTT. Its protein product is CASSESTGGITEAFF.

The DNA for the CDR3 is TGTGCCAGCAGAAGGACAGGGACGGAATCACCCCTCCACTTT. Translation gives CASRRTGTESPLHF. The chain carries TRBV7-3 and TRBJ1-6, with 8 positions matching TRBD1. The CDR3 has 14 residues. Germline V gives CDR1 SGHTA, CDR2 FQGTGA. V trimming: 6 bases; J trimming: 10 bases; junction bases outside the gene matches: 8.

The chain recombines TRBV28 with TRBJ2-5; D is undetermined. This CDR3 spans 11 amino acids. Germline CDR1 is MDHEN and CDR2 is SYDVKM. Between the trimmed V and J ends, which lost 3 bases and 4 bases, there was a span of 3 bases. CDR3 loop: CASSLGETQYF. As DNA, the CDR3 is TGTGCCAGCAGTTTGGGAGAGACCCAGTACTTC.

This clone was detected only a few times. The chain carries TRBV3-1 (or the pseudogene TRBV3-2) and TRBJ2-1, with D perhaps TRBD1 (6 bases). This CDR3 is built from 14 residues. CDR1 is LGHDT and CDR2 is YNNKEL in the germline V gene (reference sequence). V was cut by 4 bases and J by 4 bases, with 11 bases left in between. In DNA form, the CDR3 reads TGTGCCAGCAGCCCCAGGGGCTCTTACAATGAGCAGTTCTTC. Translating it yields CASSPRGSYNEQFF.

The rearrangement links TRBV18 to TRBJ2-7; tentative D call: TRBD1 (6 bases). V shed 5 bases and J shed 4 bases, with 12 bases lying between them. The CDR3 extends over 13 amino acids. The V gene's germline CDR1 is KGHSH and CDR2 LQKENI. CDR3 coding DNA: TGTGCCAGCTCAGGGGGCACCCTGTACGAGCAGTACTTC. Its translation is CASSGGTLYEQYF.

The chain is built from TRBV6-5 and TRBJ2-7, with 7 positions matching TRBD1. This CDR3 spans 15 amino acids. V lost 6 bases, J lost 2 bases, and 10 bases stayed unmatched. Germline V gene sequence: CDR1 MNHEY, CDR2 SVGAGI. This CDR3 reads CASREVRQGPYEQYF. The CDR3 DNA is TGTGCCAGCAGGGAGGTGAGACAGGGACCCTACGAGCAGTACTTC.

The chain employs TRBV6-1 and TRBJ2-3; 9 positions agree with TRBD1. V lost 3 bases, J lost 5 bases, and 12 bases stayed unmatched. The CDR3 totals 17 residues. The germline CDR1 and CDR2 sequences are MNHNS and SASEGT. The CDR3 DNA follows: TGTGCCAGCAGTGATCGAGGTCCTAACAGGGGGCAAGATACGCAGTATTTT. Protein product: CASSDRGPNRGQDTQYF.

The CDR3 DNA follows: TGCGCCAGCAGCGGCACAGGGTCCTACAATGAGCAGTTCTTC. Its protein is CASSGTGSYNEQFF. The chain carries TRBV5-1 and TRBJ2-1; weak D call: TRBD1 (6 bases). Trimming removed 4 bases from V and 1 base from J, with 9 bases in between. The germline V gene has CDR1 SGHRS and CDR2 YFSETQ. The CDR3 length is 14 residues.

The CDR3 reads CASSQLKQEKLFF. CDR3 sequence (DNA): TGTGCCAGCAGCCAACTTAAGCAAGAAAAACTGTTTTTT. The chain recombines TRBV3-1 (or the pseudogene TRBV3-2) with TRBJ1-4; D call uncertain. V lost 2 bases, J lost 8 bases, and 9 bases lay in between. CDR3 size: 13 residues. Germline lookup yields CDR1 LGHDT and CDR2 YNNKEL (reference sequence).

V and J are TRBV29-1 and TRBJ1-2; D is perhaps TRBD1 (5 bases). V was shortened by 1 base and J by 3 bases, with 9 bases between the two germline ends. The CDR3 runs 13 residues. Germline CDR1 SQVTM, CDR2 ANQGSEA. As DNA, the CDR3 is TGCAGCGTTGAAGCCAGGGAGCACTATGGCTACACCTTC. This codes for CSVEAREHYGYTF.

The V and J genes are TRBV3-1 (or the pseudogene TRBV3-2) and TRBJ1-3; D gene unclear. From germline, CDR1 is LGHDT and CDR2 YNNKEL (reference sequence). Trimming took 1 base from V and 1 from J, leaving 8 bases between them. This CDR3 contains 15 residues. CDR3 DNA: TGTGCCAGCAGCCAAGTGGCCGTATCTGGAAACACCATATATTTT. Its translation: CASSQVAVSGNTIYF.

V usage is TRBV5-1 and J usage is TRBJ2-3, with D possibly TRBD2 on 5 matching bases. The germline V and J ends were trimmed by 4 bases and 4 bases, with 13 bases remaining between them. Germline CDR1 reads SGHRS; CDR2 reads YFSETQ. The CDR3 is 14 amino acids. The CDR3 DNA reads as TGCGCCAGCAGCGCGGTTCGGGAAGCAGATACGCAGTATTTT. Translating it yields CASSAVREADTQYF.

V and J are TRBV7-9 and TRBJ2-7, with 7 bases fitting TRBD2. Trimming removed 0 bases from V and 6 bases from J; junction bases left unmatched: 11. The germline gives CDR1 SEHNR, CDR2 FQNEAQ (reference sequence). The CDR3 length is 16 residues. This CDR3 is CASSLAYQRGRVEQYF. CDR3 sequence (DNA): TGTGCCAGCAGCTTAGCGTACCAGCGGGGAAGGGTCGAGCAGTACTTC.

The V call is TRBV30, the J call TRBJ2-4; weak D call: TRBD2 (5 bases). The CDR3 length is 13 residues. The germline gives CDR1 GTSNPN, CDR2 SVGIG (reference sequence). Trimming cost V 5 bases and J 0 bases, with 8 bases left between them. CDR3 in DNA: TGTGCCTGGGGACTGATAGCCAAAAACATTCAGTACTTC. Protein: CAWGLIAKNIQYF.